The TCR beta chain described here comes from a study of blood T cell repertoires in COVID-19. Germline CDR1 is LGHNA and CDR2 is YSLEER. This CDR3 comprises 14 residues. V trimming: 4 bases; J trimming: 11 bases; junction bases outside the gene matches: 9. Per the original methods: The assay estimated nucleated cells by amplifying reference gene primers. The assay was immunoSEQ multiplex PCR, and TCRdb's table has in-frame clones only and misses some. V and J calls and clone size come straight from that table; D and trimming were deduced from the DNA. Among about 210,000 clones listed, approximately 78% were seen once.

The material sequenced was peripheral blood. The sequence was collected from a woman aged 40 to 50 with acute or convalescent COVID-19. V gene TRBV4-3 combines with J gene TRBJ1-4; 8 bases fit TRBD1. The CDR3 is CASSPDRAWGKLFF. The CDR3, as DNA: TGCGCCAGCAGCCCGGACAGGGCATGGGGGAAACTGTTTTTT.